This entry is about one T cell receptor (beta chain). Its antigen is unidentified. Measured with immunoSEQ multiplex PCR; TCRdb has only the in-frame clones, and not every one. This table has 95,000 to 150,000 clones, over 65% appearing once. Collection occurred without any documented infections or immune events in donors. The data were obtained in a study of identifying expanded T cells in peripheral blood. V lost 1 base, J lost 0 bases, and 15 bases lay in between. This CDR3 spans 17 amino acids. Germline CDR1 and CDR2: LGHNA and YSLEER. Findings and caveats of the study: Approximately 1.1 clones differed between technical replicates, versus approximately 16 and 20 over time.

This receptor was taken from a person aged 18 to 70 in good health. The specimen sequenced was blood. The chain uses TRBV4-3 and TRBJ1-2, with D possibly being TRBD1 (6 bases). CDR3 sequence (DNA): TGCGCCAGCAGCCAAGCCTACGACAGGACCTCTAACTATGGCTACACCTTC. Protein product: CASSQAYDRTSNYGYTF.